The 3 T cell receptor beta chains below come from one sample, sequenced in a study of blood T cell repertoires in COVID-19. Sequencing was performed with immunoSEQ multiplex PCR; in TCRdb, only in-frame clones are kept and a portion is missing. The sample holds 150,000 to 180,000 clones; around 84% are singletons and the top ten take about 7.7%. Sequenced input: PBMCs or T cells enriched from blood (not recorded which). The receptor set was obtained from a man between 45 and 60 years old who had recovered from COVID-19.

This chain joins TRBV20-1 and TRBJ2-3, with D perhaps assigned TRBD1 or TRBD2 (6 bases each). The CDR3 has 16 amino acids. In germline, CDR1 is DFQATT, CDR2 SNEGSKA (reference sequence). Trimming took off 3 bases at V and 0 bases at J, with 16 bases between the two ends. The DNA for the CDR3 is TGCAGTGCTAGTGGGGGGCAAGGGGTGAGCACAGATACGCAGTATTTT. This codes for CSASGGQGVSTDTQYF.

The J gene is TRBJ1-5, the V gene TRBV5-6; TRBD1 might be the D (5 bases). Germline V gives CDR1 SGHDT, CDR2 YYEEEE. CDR3 size: 15 residues. Trimming removed 4 bases at V and 2 bases at J, with 13 bases between. CDR3 sequence (DNA): TGTGCCAGCAGCCCTGACGGGGGTCGCAATCAGCCCCAGCATTTT. Translating it yields CASSPDGGRNQPQHF.

J is TRBJ2-4 and V is TRBV21-1; the table calls TRBD2, which could not be checked here. TRBV21-1 is a documented pseudogene. There are 15 residues in the CDR3. The CDR3 bases are TGTGCCAGCAGTACCGAGGCTTTAGCCAAAAACATTCAGTACTTC. Residues: CASSTEALAKNIQYF.